The 8 T cell receptor beta chains listed next were all sequenced from one sample in a study of CD4 T cells in relation to SARS-CoV-2 and coronaviruses (dated by TCRdb to about 2021). Library generation was performed with the immunoSEQ multiplex PCR assay. TCRdb holds this immuneACCESS table with in-frame rearrangements only. Some clones are missing; in checked studies, unresolved V genes explain under half, and the rest has no known cause. This sample is represented by some 32,000 clones; more than 60% of them were singletons. The ten largest make up about 3.4% of the sample. No antigen is known for these receptors. Sequencing input: memory CD4+ T cells from PBMCs, cultured in vitro. The cell subset or site label on this specimen signifies: memory (non-naive) CD4+ T cells. These receptors were obtained from an adult with COVID-19.

The V call is TRBV4-1, the J call TRBJ2-1; possibly TRBD2 for D (6 bases). This CDR3 is 14 amino acids long. Germline assignment: CDR1 MGHRA and CDR2 YSYEKL. Trimming cost V 4 bases and J 0 bases, with 7 bases left between them. Here the CDR3 reads CASSLGSSYNEQFF. Here the CDR3 DNA reads TGCGCCAGCAGCCTCGGGAGCTCCTACAATGAGCAGTTCTTC.

A single count supports this clone. V gene TRBV30 combines with J gene TRBJ2-6; D unresolved. Germline V gene sequence: CDR1 GTSNPN, CDR2 SVGIG (reference sequence). The ends were cut back, 3 bases at V and 0 bases at J, with 9 bases in the middle. CDR3 length equals 15 residues. This CDR3 reads CAWSPEFSGANVLTF. The CDR3 bases are TGTGCCTGGAGCCCCGAATTCTCTGGGGCCAACGTCCTGACTTTC.

This clone is medium-sized within its sample. The chain is built from TRBV3-1 (or the pseudogene TRBV3-2) and TRBJ2-4; 7 bases map to TRBD1. V shed 3 bases and J 3 bases; nucleotides not matched to a gene: 5. Germline V gene lookup returns CDR1 LGHDT and CDR2 YNNKEL (reference sequence). This CDR3 is 15 amino acids long. CDR3 sequence reads: CASSQEQGHKNIQYF. The CDR3 DNA follows: TGTGCCAGCAGCCAGGAACAGGGGCACAAAAACATTCAGTACTTC.

In DNA form, the CDR3 reads TGTGCCAGCAGCCCCGGACAGGGGGCCGATGGCTACACCTTC. This translates into CASSPGQGADGYTF. The chain combines TRBV7-9 with TRBJ1-2, with 11 nucleotides matching TRBD1. V lost 5 bases, J lost 6 bases, and 5 bases stayed unmatched. The CDR3 covers 14 residues. Per the germline V gene, CDR1 is SEHNR and CDR2 is FQNEAQ (reference sequence).

In this sample, this clone turned up once. The rearrangement joins TRBV28 to TRBJ1-5; D perhaps matches TRBD1 (5 bases). This CDR3 comprises 15 residues. Germline CDR1 reads MDHEN; CDR2 reads SYDVKM. V was trimmed by 4 bases and J by 2 bases, leaving 12 bases between them. The CDR3 region has the DNA TGTGCCAGCAGTTGGGGCCAGGAGCGCAATCAGCCCCAGCATTTT. Translated: CASSWGQERNQPQHF.

This chain's CDR3 is CASSTTGTSSQVGTQYF. The CDR3 DNA is TGCGCCAGCAGCACTACCGGGACTAGTTCTCAGGTTGGGACCCAGTACTTC. The chain couples TRBV5-1 to TRBJ2-5, with 8 positions matching TRBD2. The CDR3 length is 17 residues. Germline V gives CDR1 SGHRS, CDR2 YFSETQ. Trimming took 4 bases from V and 7 from J; bases not matched to a gene: 18. The entire variable domain, with the rest obtained from reference TRBV5-1 and TRBJ2-5, is as follows: KAGVTQTPRYLIKTRGQQVTLSCSPISGHRSVSWYQQTPGQGLQFLFEYFSETQRNKGNFPGRFSGRQFSNSRSEMNVSTLELGDSALYLCASSTTGTSSQVGTQYFGPGTRLLVL.

This CDR3 reads CASSLAASYEQYF. As DNA, the CDR3 is TGTGCCAGCTCTCTAGCGGCCTCCTACGAGCAGTACTTC. The chain joins TRBV2 to TRBJ2-7, with 7 bases matching TRBD2. The junction had 4 bases not matched to a gene; V was cut back by 8 bases and J by 0 bases. This CDR3 region has 13 residues. Germline V gene lookup returns CDR1 SNHLY and CDR2 FYNNEI.

This chain connects TRBV21-1 to TRBJ1-3; the listed D gene, TRBD1, was not tested against the DNA. TRBV21-1 is noted as a pseudogene. The CDR3 covers 15 residues. In DNA form, the CDR3 reads TGTGCCAGCAGCAAATCAGGGGACTCTGGAAACACCATATATTTT. Amino acid sequence: CASSKSGDSGNTIYF.